This TCR beta chain stems from a study of CD8 T cells in Susac syndrome. Study context: Patients with Susac syndrome had blood drawn and were at that point therapy-naive, on corticosteroids, or on intravenous immunoglobulin alone.

Random hexamers served to reverse transcribe roughly 0.5 to 1 ug RNA. Amplification of the TCR beta CDR3 was carried out by immunoSEQ multiplex PCR, which spanned a total of 54 Vbeta and 13 Jbeta segments. One entry per CDR3 protein, called by TCRdb with MiXCR from the immunoSEQ multiplex PCR reads. The data show fewer than 85,000 distinct CDR3 sequences, roughly 95% seen once. The germline gives CDR1 SGDLS, CDR2 YYNGEE. V was clipped by 2 bases and J by 3 bases, with 4 bases between them. The CDR3 runs to 12 residues. This chain uses TRBV9 with TRBJ2-3, with D unclear. Sequencing used CD8+ T cells from PBMCs. This receptor was taken from a human donor with Susac syndrome. For the CDR3, the DNA is TGTGCCAGCAGCGTTAATACAGATACGCAGTATTTT. Encoded protein: CASSVNTDTQYF.